The present T cell receptor (beta chain) was sequenced within a study of blood T cell repertoires in COVID-19. Sequenced by immunoSEQ multiplex PCR; TCRdb stores in-frame clones only, minus some. The sample consists of approximately 300,000 clones, approximately 88% of them appearing once. This CDR3 has 15 residues. Trimming removed 0 bases from V and 5 bases from J; junction bases left unmatched: 6. In germline, CDR1 is MNHEY, CDR2 SMNVEV (reference sequence). Notes on this clone: Other DNA sequences within the sample encode an identical CDR3.

Sequencing was performed on peripheral blood. This clonotype originated in a woman between 50 and 59 years old with active or convalescent COVID-19. This rearrangement joins TRBV27 to TRBJ2-5; 7 positions agree with TRBD2. The CDR3 loop reads CASSLSAGVLETQYF. The DNA of the CDR3 is TGTGCCAGCAGTTTATCCGCGGGAGTGTTGGAGACCCAGTACTTC.